This T cell receptor (beta chain) appears in the sequencing data of a study of cytomegalovirus exposure and HLA in healthy donors. In the case of this clone: Its antigen is currently unknown.

The study, taken as a whole, reports: In vitro experiments confirmed that three CMV-associated chains were specific for CMV antigens. Many donors shared some public TCRs, even though most TCR sequences were rare.

The CDR3 consists of 19 residues. The V segment lost 4 bases and the J segment 0 bases; nucleotides outside the gene matches: 9. CDR1 and CDR2 (germline): ENHRY, SYGVKD. Amplification used 60 Vbeta primers and 13 Jbeta primers. Profiling relied on immunoSEQ multiplex PCR, and the TCRdb table lists in-frame clones only, not all of them. This sample carries over 130,000 clones, roughly 65% of them seen once, and the ten largest clones take 1.5% to 2%. This sequence was found in a woman in her twenties or thirties in good health and CMV-seronegative. Sequencing input: PBMCs. The rearrangement uses TRBV10-3 and TRBJ2-1; 13 bases agree with TRBD2. The CDR3 region is CAISAGTSGDGSSYNEQFF. CDR3 DNA sequence: TGTGCCATCAGTGCCGGGACTAGCGGGGATGGGAGCTCCTACAATGAGCAGTTCTTC.